What follows are 12 T cell receptor beta chains derived from one specimen sequenced in a study of cytomegalovirus exposure and HLA in healthy donors. The PCR made use of 60 Vbeta and 13 Jbeta primers. Clones were sequenced by immunoSEQ multiplex PCR, and TCRdb holds only the in-frame ones, with some missing. The sample records some 210,000 clones, approximately 87% being singletons. The sequencing sample was made of PBMCs. These receptors were obtained from a man aged 25-45 years in good health and CMV-seronegative.

The chain uses TRBV28 and TRBJ2-5; D is undetermined. Germline CDR1 reads MDHEN; CDR2 reads SYDVKM. The ends were cut back, 7 bases at V and 1 base at J, with 10 bases in the middle. The length of the CDR3 is 13 residues. DNA for the CDR3: TGTGCCAGCACCCCGACTGTCCAAGAGACCCAGTACTTC. Translating it yields CASTPTVQETQYF.

The chain joins TRBV28 to TRBJ1-4; possibly TRBD1 for D (6 bases). The germline V gene encodes CDR1 MDHEN and CDR2 SYDVKM. V lost 11 bases and J lost 3, with 10 bases in between. This CDR3 spans 12 amino acids. DNA of the CDR3: TGTGCCTGGGGGGGCCCTAATGAAAAACTGTTTTTT. It translates to CAWGGPNEKLFF.

The rearrangement links TRBV11-3 to TRBJ2-7; TRBD1 is a possible D gene (6 bases). CDR3 length: 13 residues. V was trimmed by 5 bases and J by 6 bases, leaving 14 bases between them. The germline V gene has CDR1 SGHNT and CDR2 YENEEA. This chain's CDR3 is CASSPRDTFEQYF. In nucleotides, the CDR3 is TGTGCCAGCAGCCCCCGGGACACCTTCGAGCAGTACTTC. The full variable domain, completed using reference TRBV11-3 and TRBJ2-7, is EAGVVQSPRYKIIEKKQPVAFWCNPISGHNTLYWYLQNLGQGPELLIRYENEEAVDDSQLPKDRFSAERLKGVDSTLKIQPAELGDSAVYLCASSPRDTFEQYFGPGTRLTVT.

The V gene is TRBV6-1, the J gene TRBJ1-1; 8 bases fit TRBD1. CDR1 MNHNS and CDR2 SASEGT come from the germline V gene. The junction had 5 bases not matched to a gene; V was cut back by 4 bases and J by 1 base. There are 15 residues in the CDR3. CDR3 loop: CASSARDRGNTEAFF. Here the CDR3 DNA reads TGTGCCAGCAGTGCCCGTGACAGGGGGAACACTGAAGCTTTCTTT.

This clone came up once. The gene calls are TRBV7-2 and TRBJ2-5, with D possibly TRBD1 on 5 matching bases. Trimming left V 3 bases short and J 5 bases short, with 10 bases between. The CDR3 totals 13 residues. Germline CDR1 is SGHTA and CDR2 is FQGNSA. Here the CDR3 DNA reads TGTGCCAGCAGCTTTAGGGGTCCGGAGACCCAGTACTTC. This codes for CASSFRGPETQYF.

This chain joins TRBV18 and TRBJ1-4, with no clear D. This CDR3 comprises 13 residues. Germline CDR1 KGHSH, CDR2 LQKENI. Trimming removed 3 bases at V and 7 bases at J, with 9 bases between. The DNA for the CDR3 is TGTGCCAGCTCACCTACCGGAGGTGAAAAACTGTTTTTT. This gives the protein CASSPTGGEKLFF.

In its sample, this clone was seen once. This chain joins TRBV7-2 and TRBJ1-1; D is undetermined. CDR1 is SGHTA, CDR2 FQGNSA, per germline. The CDR3 contains 14 residues. V lost 5 bases and J lost 4, with 14 bases in between. The CDR3 loop reads CASSPPGFGTEAFF. CDR3 coding DNA: TGTGCCAGCAGCCCCCCGGGGTTTGGCACTGAAGCTTTCTTT.

This chain links TRBV6-4 with TRBJ2-1; weak D call: TRBD2 (5 bases). V was trimmed by 6 bases and J by 5 bases, leaving 14 bases between them. This CDR3 contains 14 residues. Germline V CDR1 and CDR2: MRHNA, SNTAGT. CDR3 in amino acids: CASSLEEDNNEQFF. The DNA of the CDR3 is TGTGCCAGCAGCCTAGAGGAGGATAACAATGAGCAGTTCTTC.

The chain combines TRBV5-1 with TRBJ2-2; 11 bases match TRBD1. The CDR3 runs 16 residues. Trimming at V came to 5 bases and at J to 5 bases, leaving 8 bases not matched to a gene. Germline CDR1 is SGHRS and CDR2 is YFSETQ. CDR3 residues: CASRKGTGGRTGELFF. The DNA of the CDR3 is TGCGCCAGCAGAAAAGGGACAGGGGGAAGGACCGGGGAGCTGTTTTTT.

This rearrangement joins TRBV7-2 to TRBJ2-7; D is perhaps TRBD2 (5 bases). The CDR3 is made up of 14 amino acids. V lost 3 bases, J lost 2 bases, and 11 bases lay in between. Germline CDR1 is SGHTA and CDR2 is FQGNSA. The CDR3 DNA reads as TGTGCCAGCAGCTTTCAGGCTAGCACCTACGAGCAGTACTTC. Protein: CASSFQASTYEQYF.

The sample holds one count of this clone. The rearrangement uses TRBV4-2 and TRBJ2-7; the match to TRBD1 covers 10 bases. V gave up 3 bases and J gave up 2 bases; unmatched junction bases: 10. Per the germline V gene, CDR1 is LGHNA and CDR2 is YNFKEQ. The CDR3 sequence is 17 residues long. The DNA for the CDR3 is TGTGCCAGCAGCCAGTCCTCCGGGACAGGGGTTCCCTACGAGCAGTACTTC. Its protein product is CASSQSSGTGVPYEQYF.

The genes are TRBV5-6 and TRBJ2-5; D is perhaps TRBD1 (6 bases). The CDR3 length is 14 residues. In germline, CDR1 is SGHDT, CDR2 YYEEEE. V was shortened by 4 bases and J by 5 bases, with 15 bases between the two germline ends. CDR3 nucleotide sequence: TGTGCCAGCAGCCCCAGTAGTGGGGGCGAGACCCAGTACTTC. Its protein product is CASSPSSGGETQYF.